This record concerns one T cell receptor beta chain sequence. The entry originates in a study of blood T cell repertoires in COVID-19. About the research overall: The United States, Italy and Spain supplied acute and convalescent COVID-19 samples. Sources were T cells, B-cell-depleted T cells, or PBMCs; the material itself was cDNA or gDNA.

Per the study methods: Estimated nucleated cell counts came from reference gene primer amplification. The protocol was immunoSEQ multiplex PCR, while the TCRdb copy is restricted to in-frame clones and leaves out a portion. That table supplies the V and J calls and clone size; D and trimming were determined from the DNA. This sample has approximately 300,000 clones, with roughly 86% found just once. Trimming removed 4 bases at V and 5 bases at J, with 14 bases between. CDR1 and CDR2 from the germline V gene are SNHLY and FYNNEI. The CDR3 has 14 amino acids. Seattle patient enrollment occurred during active infection, with longitudinal follow-up thereafter.

The sample was peripheral blood. The chain couples TRBV2 to TRBJ1-1, with D hard to call. The receptor's source is a woman aged 30 to 39 with COVID-19, enrolled during active disease. Here the CDR3 reads CASSGLEVRTEAFF. Written as DNA, the CDR3 is TGTGCCAGCAGTGGGTTGGAGGTGAGGACTGAAGCTTTCTTT. The full variable domain, its missing parts supplied by reference TRBV2 and TRBJ1-1, is EPEVTQTPSHQVTQMGQEVILRCVPISNHLYFYWYRQILGQKVEFLVSFYNNEISEKSEIFDDQFSVERPDGSNFTLKIRSTKLEDSAMYFCASSGLEVRTEAFFGQGTRLTVV.